This T cell receptor beta chain is from a study of blood T cell repertoires in COVID-19 (dated by TCRdb to about 2020). About the full investigation: The collaborator samples originated in the United States, Italy and Spain and spanned the acute and convalescent phases of COVID-19. Where available, HLA class I and class II types were obtained from metadata supplied by the sample provider rather than from assay-based typing. The repertoires were made available in a free public database intended to serve as a resource for research on the immune response to SARS-CoV-2. The material from the prospective study consisted of cDNA or gDNA derived from T cells, B-cell-depleted T cells, or PBMCs. Subjects who had been exposed to COVID-19, were actively infected with it, or had recovered from it provided the deeply sampled blood TCRbeta repertoires that made up the dataset. A de-identified subject ID, COVID-19 status, age in years and sex were almost always included in the sample metadata. Samples came from the ongoing ImmuneRACE study (first 160 participants) plus 1,254 subjects from 6 global collaborators.

V drops 1 base and J drops 4 bases, leaving 6 bases in between. The CDR3, cysteine through phenylalanine, is 13 amino acids long. Of all the DNA, just the CDR3 is kept, 39 bases in frame from base 1. CDR1 and CDR2, per the germline V gene, are SGHNT and YENEEA. Beyond this particular receptor, the publication reports: Clinical and demographic metadata were provided uncurated, with the amount varying by source and participant.

The collaborating institutions used their own protocols to collect whole blood in K2EDTA tubes. Collaborator samples were shipped for TCRbeta analysis as frozen whole blood, isolated PBMCs, or DNA extracted from either sample type. The immunoSEQ Assay, a bias-controlled multiplex PCR, was used to amplify TCRbeta CDR3 regions from genomic DNA. The source study handled its data this way. The number of nucleated cells in each sample was estimated by amplification of reference gene primers within the assay. To quantify the absolute abundance of each unique TCRbeta CDR3 rearrangement, sequence reads were collapsed and filtered. Productive Simpson clonality was computed per sample as the square root of Simpson's diversity index over productive rearrangements. The clones in this table, taken by TCRdb from immuneACCESS, are in-frame only. Not every clone is retained; where verified, under half of the shortfall comes from an unresolved V gene, and the cause of the rest is unknown. The D gene and trimming were derived from the DNA, and the V and J assignments and clone size from that table. A total of some 40,000 clones appear in this sample, approximately 91% of them only once. Approximately 20% of the sample comes from the top ten.

This clone showed up just once. Its antigen remains unidentified. Per-base quality was not reported, and no clone a single base away is much larger than it. This chain joins TRBV11-3 to TRBJ2-3, with the D gene uncertain. Sample: peripheral blood. This TCR was sampled from a man between 65 and 80 years old with acute or convalescent COVID-19. The sequenced DNA is TGTGCCAGCAGCTTAGCCGGTGCAGATACGCAGTATTTT. Translated, this gives CASSLAGADTQYF.